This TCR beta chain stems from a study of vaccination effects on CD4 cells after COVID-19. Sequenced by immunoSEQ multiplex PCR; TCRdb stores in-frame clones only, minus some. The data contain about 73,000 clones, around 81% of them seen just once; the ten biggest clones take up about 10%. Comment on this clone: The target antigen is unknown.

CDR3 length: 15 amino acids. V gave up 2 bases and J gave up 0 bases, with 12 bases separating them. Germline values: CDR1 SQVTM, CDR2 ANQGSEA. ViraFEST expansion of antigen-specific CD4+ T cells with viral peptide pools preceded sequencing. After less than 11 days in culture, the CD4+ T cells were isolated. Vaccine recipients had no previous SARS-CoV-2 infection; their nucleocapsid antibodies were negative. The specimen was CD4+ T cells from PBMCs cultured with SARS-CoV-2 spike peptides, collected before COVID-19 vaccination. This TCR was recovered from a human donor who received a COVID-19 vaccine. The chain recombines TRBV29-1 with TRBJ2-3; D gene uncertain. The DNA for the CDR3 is TGCAGCGTTGAAAGTTCTGCTCCTAGCACAGATACGCAGTATTTT. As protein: CSVESSAPSTDTQYF.